This T cell receptor beta chain was identified in a study of metastatic and nonmetastatic thyroid tumors. Across the study: Malignant thyroid and benign thyroid patients provided blood and tumor or nodule tissue whose repertoires were compared. Regarding the study as a whole: Reportedly, malignant thyroid tumors had significantly higher TCR beta diversity than benign nodules, in blood and tumor.

Per the original data handling: The distant-metastasis classifier for papillary thyroid cancer was built from CDR3 differences across clinicopathological groups. TCRdb re-called clones via MiXCR from the PCR reads. In this record, the V and J calls reflect TCRdb's handling and not the investigators' own analysis. The sample records just under 20,000 clones, approximately 35% being singletons. This clone was counted between two and nine times. What it binds is not known. Ahead of thyroid surgery, no patient had received treatment of any kind. In germline, CDR1 is LNHDA, CDR2 SQIVND (reference sequence). V shed 6 bases, J shed 6 bases, and the junction held 20 bases outside the gene matches. CDR3 length: 19 amino acids.

This clonotype was obtained from a female donor with papillary thyroid cancer or a benign thyroid nodule (not recorded which). Some clones in this sample may be carry-over from other donors' samples. The gene calls are TRBV19 and TRBJ2-7; 13 bases line up with TRBD2. Sequences were obtained from tumor tissue. In DNA form, the CDR3 reads TGTGCCAGTAGCCGCAGGGCCTCGGGACTAGCGGGAATGTTAAGCGAGCAGTACTTC. Its protein product is CASSRRASGLAGMLSEQYF.